The present T cell receptor (beta chain) was sequenced within a study of response to subunit inactivated influenza vaccine. Study-level results: The authors offered the suggestion that each seasonal influenza vaccination recruits few new T cells.

TCRdb reprocessed the RT-PCR reads with MiXCR, giving one entry per CDR3 protein. The sample includes some 500,000 distinct CDR3 sequences, 16% of them seen just once. Trimming cost V 3 bases and J 3 bases, with 12 bases left between them. The germline CDR1 and CDR2 sequences are SNHLY and FYNNEI. The CDR3 is 15 residues long. This clonotype showed up just a few times. The target antigen is unknown. This TCR came from a man aged 45 to 75 who received an inactivated influenza vaccine. This chain joins TRBV2 and TRBJ1-5; the D gene is possibly TRBD1 (6 bases). Sequences were derived from CD4+ T cells sorted from PBMCs, sampled around 25 months after vaccination. The CDR3 sequence is CASSDGQTLNQPQHF. In DNA form, the CDR3 reads TGTGCCAGCAGTGATGGACAGACCCTCAATCAGCCCCAGCATTTT.